The entry below describes one T cell receptor beta chain. The source of the sample is a study of blood T cells in healthy people across ages. Study as a whole: Template switching picked up about one barcoded beta molecule for each two T cells.

Alongside a J-beta primer mix, a sample-barcoded 5' primer served in a second PCR lasting about 7 to 11 cycles. TCRdb redid the calling of the 5' RACE reads with MiXCR, one entry per CDR3 protein. Counted here are approximately 2,000,000 distinct CDR3 sequences, roughly two fifths occurring once; the ten biggest clones make up more than 20%. Trimming shortened V by 1 base and J by 1 base, and 32 bases separated the two germline ends. CDR1 is KGHSH, CDR2 LQKENI, per germline. The CDR3 runs 22 residues. The chain has TRBV18 and TRBJ2-7, with D perhaps matching TRBD1 or TRBD2 (6 bases each). The sequence derives from a human donor in good health. The sequenced material came from blood. Here the CDR3 reads CASSPLGELREGRGGLSYEQYF. CDR3 DNA sequence: TGTGCCAGCTCACCACTGGGCGAGTTACGTGAGGGACGAGGGGGGCTTTCCTACGAGCAGTACTTC.